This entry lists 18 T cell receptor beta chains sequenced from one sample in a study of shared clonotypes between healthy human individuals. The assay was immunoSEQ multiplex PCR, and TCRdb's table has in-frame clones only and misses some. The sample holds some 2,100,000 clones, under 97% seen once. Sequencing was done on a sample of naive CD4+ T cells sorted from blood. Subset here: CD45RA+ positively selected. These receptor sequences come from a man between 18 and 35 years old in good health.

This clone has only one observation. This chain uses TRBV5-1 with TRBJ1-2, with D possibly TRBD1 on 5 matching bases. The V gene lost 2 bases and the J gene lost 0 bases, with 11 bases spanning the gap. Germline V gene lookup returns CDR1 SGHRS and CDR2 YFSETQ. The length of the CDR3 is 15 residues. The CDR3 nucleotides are TGCGCCAGCAGCTTACGGGACGCCGCTAACTATGGCTACACCTTC. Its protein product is CASSLRDAANYGYTF.

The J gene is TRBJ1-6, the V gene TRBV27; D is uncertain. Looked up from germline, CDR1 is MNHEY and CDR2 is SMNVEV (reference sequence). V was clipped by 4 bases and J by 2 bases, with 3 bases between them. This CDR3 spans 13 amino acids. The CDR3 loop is CASSSTYNSPLHF. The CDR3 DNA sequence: TGTGCCAGCAGTTCTACCTATAATTCACCCCTCCACTTT.

The DNA for the CDR3 is TGTGCCATCAGTGATTACGGTCCAACCTCCTACGAGCAGTACTTC. Its protein is CAISDYGPTSYEQYF. The J gene is TRBJ2-7, the V gene TRBV10-3, with unresolved D. Germline V gene sequence: CDR1 ENHRY, CDR2 SYGVKD. Trimming took off 3 bases at V and 0 bases at J, with 12 bases between the two ends. The CDR3 is 15 amino acids.

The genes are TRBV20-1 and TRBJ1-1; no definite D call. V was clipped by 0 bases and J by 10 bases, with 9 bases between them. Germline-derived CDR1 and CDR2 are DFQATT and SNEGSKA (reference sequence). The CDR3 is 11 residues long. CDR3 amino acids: CSARDVEGAFF. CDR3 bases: TGCAGTGCTAGAGACGTAGAAGGAGCTTTCTTT.

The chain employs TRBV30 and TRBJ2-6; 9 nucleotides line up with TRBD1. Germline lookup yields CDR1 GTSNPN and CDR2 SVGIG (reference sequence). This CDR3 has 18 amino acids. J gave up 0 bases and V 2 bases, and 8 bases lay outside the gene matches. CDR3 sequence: CAWSLTGGLFSGANVLTF. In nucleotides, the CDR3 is TGTGCCTGGAGTCTTACAGGGGGCCTTTTCTCTGGGGCCAACGTCCTGACTTTC.

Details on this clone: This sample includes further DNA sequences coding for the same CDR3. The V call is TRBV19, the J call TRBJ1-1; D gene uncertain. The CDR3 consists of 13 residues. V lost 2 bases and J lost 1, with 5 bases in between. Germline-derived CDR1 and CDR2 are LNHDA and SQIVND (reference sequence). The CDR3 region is CASSIKENTEAFF. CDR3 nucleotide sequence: TGTGCCAGTAGTATAAAGGAGAACACTGAAGCTTTCTTT.

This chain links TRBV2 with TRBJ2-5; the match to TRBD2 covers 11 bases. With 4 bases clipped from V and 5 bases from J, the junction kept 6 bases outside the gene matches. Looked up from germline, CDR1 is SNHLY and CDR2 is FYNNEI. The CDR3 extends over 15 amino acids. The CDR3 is CASSGLAGRWETQYF. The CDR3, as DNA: TGTGCCAGCAGTGGACTAGCGGGGCGTTGGGAGACCCAGTACTTC.

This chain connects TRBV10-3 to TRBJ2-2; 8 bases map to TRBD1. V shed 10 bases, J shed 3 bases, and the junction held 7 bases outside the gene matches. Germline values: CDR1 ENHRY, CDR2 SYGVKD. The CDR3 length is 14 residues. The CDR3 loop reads CATKGQGDTGELFF. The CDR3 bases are TGTGCCACCAAAGGACAGGGAGACACCGGGGAGCTGTTTTTT.

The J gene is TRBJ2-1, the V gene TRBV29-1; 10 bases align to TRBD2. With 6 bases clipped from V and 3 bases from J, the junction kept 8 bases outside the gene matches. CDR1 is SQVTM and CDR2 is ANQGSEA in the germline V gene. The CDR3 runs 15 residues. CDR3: CSVLWVAGGYNEQFF. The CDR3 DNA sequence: TGCAGCGTCCTTTGGGTAGCGGGAGGCTACAATGAGCAGTTCTTC.

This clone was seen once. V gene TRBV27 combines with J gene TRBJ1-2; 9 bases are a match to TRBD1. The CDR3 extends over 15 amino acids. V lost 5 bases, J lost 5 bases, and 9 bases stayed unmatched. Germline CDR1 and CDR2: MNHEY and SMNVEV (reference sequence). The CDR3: CASSPQGQGRYGYTF. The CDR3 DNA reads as TGTGCCAGCAGTCCCCAGGGACAGGGAAGGTATGGCTACACCTTC.

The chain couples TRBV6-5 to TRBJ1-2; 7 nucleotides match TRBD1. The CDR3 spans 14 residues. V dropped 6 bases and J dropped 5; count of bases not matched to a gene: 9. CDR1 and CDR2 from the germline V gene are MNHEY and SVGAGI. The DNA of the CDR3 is TGTGCCAGCAGGTCTTCAGGGGGTCCATATGGCTACACCTTC. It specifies CASRSSGGPYGYTF.

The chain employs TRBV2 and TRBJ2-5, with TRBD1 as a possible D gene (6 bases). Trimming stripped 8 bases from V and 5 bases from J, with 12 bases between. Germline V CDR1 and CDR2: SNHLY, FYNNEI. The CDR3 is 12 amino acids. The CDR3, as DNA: TGTGCCAGCCACAGGGTAGGGGAGACCCAGTACTTC. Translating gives CASHRVGETQYF.

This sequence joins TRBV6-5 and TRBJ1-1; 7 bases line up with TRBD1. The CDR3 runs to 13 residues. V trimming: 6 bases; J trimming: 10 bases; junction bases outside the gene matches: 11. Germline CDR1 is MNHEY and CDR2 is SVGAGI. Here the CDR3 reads CASSQTGSTGAFF. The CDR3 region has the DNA TGTGCCAGCAGCCAGACAGGGTCTACGGGAGCTTTCTTT.

CDR3 sequence reads: CASSSGRNPTDTQYF. The DNA of the CDR3 is TGCGCCAGCAGTAGCGGGAGGAACCCCACAGATACGCAGTATTTT. The chain joins TRBV10-1 to TRBJ2-3, with 9 positions matching TRBD2. This CDR3 contains 15 residues. After removal of 5 bases from V and 2 bases from J, the junction contained 5 bases not matched to a gene. Germline CDR1 reads WNHNN; CDR2 reads SYGVQD (reference sequence).

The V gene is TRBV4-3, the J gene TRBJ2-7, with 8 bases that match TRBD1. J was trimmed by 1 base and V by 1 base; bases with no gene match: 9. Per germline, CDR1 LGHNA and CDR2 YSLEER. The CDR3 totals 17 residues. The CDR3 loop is CASSQVSAQGASYEQYF. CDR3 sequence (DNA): TGCGCCAGCAGCCAAGTTTCCGCTCAGGGGGCTTCCTACGAGCAGTACTTC.

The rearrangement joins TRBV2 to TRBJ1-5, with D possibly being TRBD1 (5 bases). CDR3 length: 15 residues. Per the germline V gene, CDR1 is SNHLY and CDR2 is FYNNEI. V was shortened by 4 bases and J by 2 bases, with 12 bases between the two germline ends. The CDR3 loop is CASSGDGLGNQPQHF. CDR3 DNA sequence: TGTGCCAGCAGTGGGGACGGTTTGGGCAATCAGCCCCAGCATTTT.

DNA for the CDR3: TGTGCCAGTAGTATAGGGGTGGGCACCCGTAATTCACCCCTCCACTTT. As protein: CASSIGVGTRNSPLHF. The rearrangement uses TRBV19 and TRBJ1-6, with D unresolved. V was shortened by 1 base and J by 6 bases, with 13 bases between the two germline ends. CDR3 size: 16 residues. CDR1 LNHDA and CDR2 SQIVND come from the germline V gene (reference sequence).

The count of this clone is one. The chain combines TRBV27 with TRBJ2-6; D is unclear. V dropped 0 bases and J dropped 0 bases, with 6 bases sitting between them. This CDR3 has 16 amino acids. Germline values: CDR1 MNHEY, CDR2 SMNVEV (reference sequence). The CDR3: CASSLSSSSGANVLTF. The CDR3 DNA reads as TGTGCCAGCAGTTTATCGAGCAGCTCTGGGGCCAACGTCCTGACTTTC.